One sample yielded the 6 T cell receptor beta chains listed below, sequenced in a study of human thymus T cells. Sequenced by immunoSEQ multiplex PCR; TCRdb stores in-frame clones only, minus some. The table has around 120,000 clones, about 95% seen once. Resections from corrective heart surgery supplied the thymus tissue. Sequenced: thymus tissue. These receptor sequences come from a boy in the first two years of life with a congenital heart defect but otherwise immunologically healthy.

This chain connects TRBV7-2 to TRBJ1-3; D call uncertain. CDR3 length equals 16 residues. CDR1 SGHTA and CDR2 FQGNSA come from the germline V gene. The V and J ends lost 5 bases and 0 bases respectively, with 14 bases between them. The CDR3 loop reads CASSHHREPSGNTIYF. CDR3 nucleotide sequence: TGTGCCAGCAGCCACCACCGGGAACCCTCTGGAAACACCATATATTTT.

The chain recombines TRBV5-6 with TRBJ2-1, with 16 bases fitting TRBD2. The CDR3 spans 18 residues. Germline CDR1 is SGHDT and CDR2 is YYEEEE. V lost 3 bases to trimming and J lost 0 bases; unmatched junction nucleotides: 3. The CDR3 spells CASSSGLAGGTSYNEQFF. As DNA, the CDR3 is TGTGCCAGCAGCTCGGGACTAGCGGGGGGGACCTCCTACAATGAGCAGTTCTTC.

As to this clone: The germline gene is not matched at one end of the junction; a read error may be the cause. V and J are TRBV11-1 and TRBJ2-1; 14 positions match TRBD2. CDR3 length: 17 residues. The germline gives CDR1 SGHAT, CDR2 FQDESV (reference sequence). CDR3 loop: CASSPTSGGASDNEQFF. CDR3 nucleotide sequence: TGTGCCAGCAGCCCGACTAGCGGGGGGGCCTCCGACAATGAGCAGTTCTTC.

V usage is TRBV4-3 and J usage is TRBJ2-7; 7 nucleotides align to TRBD2. The CDR3 sequence is 16 residues long. Germline trimming cut 3 bases from V and 4 bases from J; bases unmatched to any gene: 12. Germline V gives CDR1 LGHNA, CDR2 YSLEER. The chain's CDR3 is CASSQGVSGEEYEQYF. CDR3 sequence (DNA): TGCGCCAGCAGCCAGGGGGTAAGCGGGGAAGAATACGAGCAGTACTTC.

V is TRBV28 and J is TRBJ1-1; 9 bases fit TRBD1. The CDR3 runs 16 residues. V gave up 5 bases and J gave up 0 bases; unmatched junction bases: 7. Per the germline V gene, CDR1 is MDHEN and CDR2 is SYDVKM. As DNA, the CDR3 is TGTGCCAGCAGTAGGAACCGGGACAGGGTGAACACTGAAGCTTTCTTT. Amino acids: CASSRNRDRVNTEAFF.

This chain links TRBV5-6 with TRBJ2-7, with D uncertain. The ends were cut back, 4 bases at V and 6 bases at J, with 14 bases in the middle. The germline gives CDR1 SGHDT, CDR2 YYEEEE. The CDR3 spans 13 residues. The CDR3 loop is CASSHCGRGEQYF. In DNA, the CDR3 is TGTGCCAGCAGCCACTGTGGACGCGGCGAGCAGTACTTC.